The T cell receptor beta chain under discussion was sequenced for a study of TIL therapy for anti-PD-1-resistant metastatic lung cancer. General study points: Compared with baseline intratumoral T cells, expanded TIL cultures were more clonal and less diverse (around 5.9% vs 31%).

The immunoSEQ assay was v3. Sequencing depth was 2 million to 2.5 million read pairs for survey level, roughly 4.5-6 million for deep. Repertoires were generated with immunoSEQ multiplex PCR, while TCRdb's copy carries only in-frame clones and drops some. The sample has 95,000 or so clones, about three fifths seen once. Notes on this clone: The target antigen is unknown.

This CDR3 region has 18 residues. V gave up 3 bases and J gave up 2 bases; unmatched junction bases: 9. CDR1 MDHEN and CDR2 SYDVKM come from the germline V gene. Time point in this sample: pre-treatment sample, taken before nivolumab and TIL therapy. The tumor samples were excised metastases, mostly pleural nodules or supraclavicular lymph nodes. Enrollment ran from 2017 to January 2020. The sequenced sample was tumor tissue, obtained at baseline. V is TRBV28 and J is TRBJ2-6, with TRBD1 matching over 8 bases. The clonotype originates from a person between 30 and 80 years old with non-small cell lung cancer. CDR3 sequence: CASSFTRQGFAGANVLTF. The CDR3 nucleotides read TGTGCCAGCAGTTTTACGAGACAGGGGTTTGCTGGGGCCAACGTCCTGACTTTC. Full variable domain (outside the CDR3, taken from reference TRBV28 and TRBJ2-6): DVKVTQSSRYLVKRTGEKVFLECVQDMDHENMFWYRQDPGLGLRLIYFSYDVKMKEKGDIPEGYSVSREKKERFSLILESASTNQTSMYLCASSFTRQGFAGANVLTFGAGSRLTVL.